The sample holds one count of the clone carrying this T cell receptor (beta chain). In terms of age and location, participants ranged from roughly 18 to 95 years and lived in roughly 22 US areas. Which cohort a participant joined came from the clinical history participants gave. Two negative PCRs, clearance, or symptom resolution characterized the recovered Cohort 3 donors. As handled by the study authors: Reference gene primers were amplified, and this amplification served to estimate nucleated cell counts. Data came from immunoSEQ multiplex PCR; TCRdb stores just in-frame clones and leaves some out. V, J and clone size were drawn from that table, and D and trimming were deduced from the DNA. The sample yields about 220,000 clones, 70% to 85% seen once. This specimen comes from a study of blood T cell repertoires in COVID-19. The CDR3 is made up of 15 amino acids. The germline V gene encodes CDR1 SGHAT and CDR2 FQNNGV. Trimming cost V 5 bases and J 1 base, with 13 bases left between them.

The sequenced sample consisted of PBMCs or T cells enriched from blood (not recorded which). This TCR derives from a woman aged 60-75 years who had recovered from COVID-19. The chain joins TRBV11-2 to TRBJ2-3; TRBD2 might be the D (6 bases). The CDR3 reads CASSAGPMRTDTQYF. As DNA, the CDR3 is TGTGCCAGCAGCGCGGGACCGATGCGCACAGATACGCAGTATTTT.